The clone carrying this TCR beta chain has just a few counts. The antigen is undetermined. This sample is drawn from a study of response to subunit inactivated influenza vaccine. Broader study findings: With each seasonal influenza vaccination, the authors suggested, few new T cells are recruited.

Germline CDR1 DFQATT, CDR2 SNEGSKA (reference sequence). The CDR3 runs 13 residues. Trimming took 3 bases from V and 4 from J, leaving 9 bases between them. TCRdb called the RT-PCR reads again in MiXCR, with one record for every CDR3 protein. The sample has about 540,000 distinct CDR3 sequences, 20% to 25% seen once; the top ten hold 2.5% to 3.5%. This same sample was also taken into another study, of T cells expressing NK-cell markers. According to that study: Libraries used 5'RACE template switching adding universal primer site and UMIs. The use of an anti-gamma-delta TCR antibody, which was added in several experiments, restricted sorting to T cells expressing alpha-beta TCR.

The clonotype originates from a man over 45 who received an inactivated influenza vaccine. The chain is built from TRBV20-1 and TRBJ1-4; D not resolved. Sequenced here: CD4+ T cells sorted from PBMCs, sampled about 13 days after vaccination. The CDR3 nucleotides are TGCAGTGCTAGTCCGGACGGTAATGAAAAACTGTTTTTT. It yields the protein CSASPDGNEKLFF.